This paragraph reports one TCR beta chain. Its antigen specificity is not known. Base qualities were left out, and no much larger clone turns up one base away. The CDR3 spans 12 residues, from the cysteine through the phenylalanine. The sequence is cut down to CDR3 DNA, 36 bases in frame from base 1. V is cut by 5 bases and J by 1 base, and the space between the germline ends is 4 bases. Per the germline V gene (reference sequence), MNHNY is the CDR1 and SVGAGI is the CDR2. The data belong to a study of blood T cell repertoires in COVID-19 (dated by TCRdb to 2020 to 2021). General notes on the study: The collaborator samples originated in the United States, Italy and Spain and spanned the acute and convalescent phases of COVID-19. The material from the prospective study consisted of cDNA or gDNA derived from T cells, B-cell-depleted T cells, or PBMCs. Subjects who had been exposed to COVID-19, were actively infected with it, or had recovered from it provided the deeply sampled blood TCRbeta repertoires that made up the dataset. The repertoires were released in a freely available public database meant as a resource for research on the immune response to SARS-CoV-2. The samples were drawn from two sources: the first 160 participants of the ongoing ImmuneRACE study, and approximately 1,300 subjects contributed by 6 global collaborators. A de-identified subject ID, COVID-19 status, age in years and sex were almost always included in the sample metadata. Where HLA class I and class II types were available, the types were taken from metadata supplied by the sample provider, not from assay-based typing.

TCRbeta CDR3 regions were amplified from genomic DNA using the immunoSEQ Assay, a bias-controlled multiplex PCR. Per the authors' processing: Within the assay, amplification of reference gene primers was used to estimate how many nucleated cells each sample contained. To quantify the absolute abundance of each unique TCRbeta CDR3 rearrangement, sequence reads were collapsed and filtered. Productive Simpson clonality was computed per sample as the square root of Simpson's diversity index over productive rearrangements. This is the immuneACCESS table as TCRdb keeps it, with only in-frame sequences that have V and J called. A part of the clones is gone; compared with another copy, unresolved V genes explain less than half, and the rest is unexplained. The V and J calls and the clone size are those of that table, but D and trimming were determined from the DNA. The sample has 150,000 to 190,000 clones on record, roughly 80% of them singletons. Of the sample, 3.7% falls within the top ten clones.

Each collaborating institution followed its own protocols to collect whole blood in K2EDTA tubes. For TCRbeta analysis, collaborators shipped samples in one of three forms: frozen whole blood, isolated PBMCs, or DNA extracted from either of those sample types. The investigation overall reported the following: Clinical and demographic metadata were provided uncurated, with the amount varying by source and participant.

Sample: peripheral blood. The V gene is TRBV6-6 and the J gene is TRBJ2-3; confidence is insufficient to name the D gene. This clonotype was sampled from a woman older than 75 with acute or convalescent COVID-19. CDR3 loop: CASSTRTDTQYF. Here is the DNA: TGTGCCAGCAGTACTCGCACAGATACGCAGTATTTT.